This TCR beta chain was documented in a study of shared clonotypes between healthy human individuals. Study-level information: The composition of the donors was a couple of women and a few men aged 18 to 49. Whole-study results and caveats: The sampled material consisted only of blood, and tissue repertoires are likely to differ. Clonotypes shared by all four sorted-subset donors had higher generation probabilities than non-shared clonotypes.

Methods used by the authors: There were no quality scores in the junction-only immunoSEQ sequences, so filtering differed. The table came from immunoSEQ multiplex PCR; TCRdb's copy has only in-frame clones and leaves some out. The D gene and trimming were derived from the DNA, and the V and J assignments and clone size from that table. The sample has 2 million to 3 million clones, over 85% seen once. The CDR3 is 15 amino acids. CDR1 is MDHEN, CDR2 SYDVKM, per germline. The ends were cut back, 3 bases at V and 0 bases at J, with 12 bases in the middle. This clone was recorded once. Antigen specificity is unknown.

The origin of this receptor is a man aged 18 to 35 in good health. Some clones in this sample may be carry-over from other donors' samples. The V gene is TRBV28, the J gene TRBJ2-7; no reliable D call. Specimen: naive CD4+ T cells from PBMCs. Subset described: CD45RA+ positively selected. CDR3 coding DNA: TGTGCCAGCAGTTTCCTAAGAACGAGCTCCTACGAGCAGTACTTC. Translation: CASSFLRTSSYEQYF.